One and the same sample provided the 19 T cell receptor beta chains below, sequenced in a study of cytomegalovirus exposure and HLA in healthy donors. Primers for the PCR totalled 60 Vbeta and 13 Jbeta. Produced via immunoSEQ multiplex PCR; TCRdb's table is partial and in-frame only. Of around 75,000 clones detected, around three quarters appear once; the ten largest clones hold roughly 3.5%. The sample comprised PBMCs. These receptors all come from a man aged 40-55 years in good health and CMV-seronegative.

This sequence joins TRBV6-5 and TRBJ1-6; no reliable D call. This CDR3 has 14 residues. Trimming took 3 bases from V and 7 from J, leaving 10 bases between them. Germline lookup yields CDR1 MNHEY and CDR2 SVGAGI. The CDR3 protein is CASSYGRTNSPLHF. The CDR3 DNA reads TGTGCCAGCAGTTATGGCAGAACCAATTCACCCCTCCACTTT.

The rearrangement joins TRBV5-4 to TRBJ1-4, with a possible D match to TRBD1 (5 bases). The CDR3 is made up of 14 amino acids. Trimming removed 5 bases from V and 8 bases from J, with 16 bases in between. The germline CDR1 and CDR2 sequences are SGHNT and YYREEE (reference sequence). CDR3: CASSLAGRVEKLFF. The CDR3 bases are TGTGCCAGCAGTCTTGCGGGGCGGGTCGAAAAACTGTTTTTT.

This clone was seen only once. The gene calls are TRBV5-1 and TRBJ2-1; possibly TRBD2 for D (6 bases). This CDR3 comprises 19 residues. Trimming shortened V by 0 bases and J by 0 bases, and 19 bases separated the two germline ends. From germline, CDR1 is SGHRS and CDR2 YFSETQ. The CDR3 nucleotides read TGCGCCAGCAGCTTGGGCCAGGCCTACGGGGGAAGCTCCTACAATGAGCAGTTCTTC. It translates to CASSLGQAYGGSSYNEQFF.

This clone was recorded only once. The rearrangement uses TRBV28 and TRBJ2-6, with a weak D call TRBD1 (5 bases). V was clipped by 10 bases and J by 0 bases, with 10 bases between them. Germline V gene lookup returns CDR1 MDHEN and CDR2 SYDVKM. The CDR3 is 14 residues long. The CDR3 loop reads CAIEDTSGANVLTF. The CDR3 DNA reads as TGTGCCATTGAGGACACCTCTGGGGCCAACGTCCTGACTTTC.

The rearrangement joins TRBV29-1 to TRBJ2-1; D is possibly TRBD2 (6 bases). V was pared by 4 bases and J by 8 bases, with 9 bases between. CDR3 length: 11 residues. Germline loops: CDR1 SQVTM, CDR2 ANQGSEA. The CDR3 loop is CSVAWGDEQFF. CDR3 bases: TGCAGCGTTGCTTGGGGGGATGAGCAGTTCTTC.

The V and J genes are TRBV4-3 and TRBJ1-2; TRBD1 aligns across 8 bases. CDR1 LGHNA and CDR2 YSLEER come from the germline V gene. Trimming cost V 4 bases and J 5 bases; bases outside gene matches: 9. CDR3 length equals 15 residues. The CDR3 bases are TGCGCCAGCAGCCTGATGAGGACAGGGTTTTATGGCTACACCTTC. Amino acids: CASSLMRTGFYGYTF.

The chain links TRBV6-1 to TRBJ2-5; 8 nucleotides align to TRBD1. The J call may be mistaken, given a closer DNA end match to TRBJ2-7. Germline CDR1 is MNHNS and CDR2 is SASEGT. This CDR3 has 13 amino acids. CDR3 DNA sequence: TGTGCCAGCAGCGGACAGGGCAAGGACGAGCAGTACTTC. It encodes CASSGQGKDEQYF.

The table lists this clone with a count of one. CDR3 nucleotides: TGTGCCTGGAGCCGCAGGGGGCTAAGGGATGGCTACACCTTC. It specifies CAWSRRGLRDGYTF. The chain combines TRBV30 with TRBJ1-2, with TRBD1 matching over 8 bases. The CDR3 sequence is 14 residues long. Germline V CDR1 and CDR2: GTSNPN, SVGIG (reference sequence). V lost 3 bases and J lost 6; bases outside the gene matches: 9.

The chain employs TRBV7-9 and TRBJ2-7; 8 nucleotides agree with TRBD1. CDR1 is SEHNR and CDR2 is FQNEAQ in the germline V gene (reference sequence). The V and J ends lost 3 bases and 3 bases, in that order; junction bases with no gene match: 7. This CDR3 contains 15 residues. CDR3 coding DNA: TGTGCCAGCAGCTTCCTCCCGGGACAGGTCTACGAGCAGTACTTC. Translation: CASSFLPGQVYEQYF.

The rearrangement joins TRBV7-9 to TRBJ2-3; TRBD1 matches at 7 bases. The V and J ends lost 5 bases and 2 bases, in that order; junction bases with no gene match: 7. The CDR3 runs to 15 residues. Per germline, CDR1 SEHNR and CDR2 FQNEAQ (reference sequence). The CDR3 coding sequence is TGTGCCAGCAGCCAAGGACAGGCCTTCACAGATACGCAGTATTTT. This sequence encodes CASSQGQAFTDTQYF.

The chain links TRBV6-5 to TRBJ1-1, with D unclear. The CDR3 runs 13 residues. CDR1 MNHEY and CDR2 SVGAGI come from the germline V gene. Trimming cost V 5 bases and J 5 bases, with 12 bases left between them. The DNA for the CDR3 is TGTGCCAGCAGTAGGTCGGGAAGTACTGAAGCTTTCTTT. Amino acid sequence: CASSRSGSTEAFF.

The genes are TRBV6-1 and TRBJ1-2; D perhaps matches TRBD1 (5 bases). The CDR3 has 15 residues. Germline CDR1 is MNHNS and CDR2 is SASEGT. V dropped 7 bases and J dropped 1 base, with 16 bases sitting between them. Here the CDR3 DNA reads TGTGCCAGCACCCCCACCCGGACACATAACTATGGCTACACCTTC. This translates into CASTPTRTHNYGYTF.

V and J are TRBV4-2 and TRBJ1-1; D perhaps matches TRBD1 (5 bases). The CDR3 spans 12 residues. V lost 4 bases, J lost 5 bases, and 8 bases lay in between. Germline-derived CDR1 and CDR2 are LGHNA and YNFKEQ. This CDR3 is CASSRDWTEAFF. The CDR3 DNA reads TGTGCCAGCAGCCGGGACTGGACTGAAGCTTTCTTT.

This rearrangement joins TRBV30 to TRBJ2-1; 7 nucleotides align to TRBD1. Germline CDR1 GTSNPN, CDR2 SVGIG (reference sequence). With V trimmed by 5 bases and J by 2 bases, 9 bases remained unmatched. This CDR3 has 15 residues. The CDR3 sequence: CAWRLFGTAYNEQFF. The CDR3 nucleotides read TGTGCCTGGCGCCTCTTCGGGACAGCCTACAATGAGCAGTTCTTC.

This chain connects TRBV5-1 to TRBJ1-6; 10 bases are shared with TRBD1. In germline, CDR1 is SGHRS, CDR2 YFSETQ. Losses at the gene ends were 0 bases for V and 7 bases for J; bases not matched to a gene: 1. The CDR3 is 15 residues long. The CDR3 DNA reads TGCGCCAGCAGCTTGGCGGGACAGGGGAATTCACCCCTCCACTTT. It codes for CASSLAGQGNSPLHF.

The rearrangement joins TRBV6-5 to TRBJ1-5; D unclear. V was clipped by 5 bases and J by 0 bases, with 8 bases between them. The germline V gene encodes CDR1 MNHEY and CDR2 SVGAGI. The CDR3 covers 14 residues. The CDR3 is CASSVLLSNQPQHF. The CDR3 bases are TGTGCCAGCAGTGTACTTCTTAGCAATCAGCCCCAGCATTTT.

This clone was recorded only once. This chain joins TRBV4-2 and TRBJ2-7, with D possibly TRBD1 on 6 matching bases. V shed 4 bases and J shed 4 bases, with 14 bases lying between them. This CDR3 spans 14 amino acids. Germline V gene sequence: CDR1 LGHNA, CDR2 YNFKEQ. The CDR3: CASSPTGSSYEQYF. CDR3 bases: TGTGCCAGCAGCCCGACAGGTTCTTCATACGAGCAGTACTTC.

The chain carries TRBV13 and TRBJ2-3; 12 nucleotides agree with TRBD2. V shed 5 bases and J 2 bases; nucleotides not matched to a gene: 8. This CDR3 is 17 amino acids long. Germline V gene lookup returns CDR1 PRHDT and CDR2 FYEKMQ (reference sequence). The CDR3 region has the DNA TGTGCCAGCAGCCTAAGGCTAGCGGGGGGGCCCACAGATACGCAGTATTTT. Its protein product is CASSLRLAGGPTDTQYF.

This clone was observed a handful of times. The rearrangement uses TRBV20-1 and TRBJ1-3; 7 bases map to TRBD1. V trimming: 3 bases; J trimming: 10 bases; junction bases outside the gene matches: 3. Per the germline V gene, CDR1 is DFQATT and CDR2 is SNEGSKA (reference sequence). The CDR3 contains 11 residues. In DNA form, the CDR3 reads TGCAGTGCTAGTTACAGGGGAACCATATATTTT. The encoded protein is CSASYRGTIYF.